This T cell receptor (beta chain) was obtained from a study of chemoradiotherapy in HPV16-positive cancers (dated by TCRdb to 2021 to 2024). In terms of the full investigation: Candidate HPV-specific T-cell clones and common TCR motifs were defined through functional T-cell assays on cells from two HPV16-positive patients. The study asked whether T-cell immunity against the HPV oncoproteins E6 and E7 changes during chemoradiotherapy and whether it affects survival. Next, the candidate HPV-specific TCRs and motifs were followed in TCR repertoires from about 90 patients with HPV-related cancers.

The protocol used for the library was the immunoSEQ multiplex PCR assay. Imported from immuneACCESS, the table was reduced by TCRdb to in-frame sequences with V and J called. These copies leave out some clones; in studies compared against another copy, an unresolved V gene accounts for under half, and the cause of the remainder is not known. The sample table contains about 68,000 clones; only one count was recorded for 85% to 90% of them. The top ten hold 4% to 5% of the sample. General conclusions and limits of the study: The survival association was reported for HPV16-positive patients, and the functional definition of HPV-specific T cells was derived from only a couple of HPV16-positive patients. Expansion of candidate HPV-specific clones and E7-related TCR motifs was observed in the tumor microenvironment during treatment, whereas no such expansion was observed for non-HPV-specific T cells. Among HPV16-positive patients, expansion of HPV-responsive T cells during chemoradiotherapy was associated with better recurrence-free survival.

Repertoires were sampled repeatedly over the course of chemoradiotherapy, so clonal expansion could be followed in the tumor microenvironment. This clone was detected only once. Its antigen remains undetermined. No base qualities exist here, and no much larger clone lies one base off it. The CDR3 numbers 21 residues from cysteine through phenylalanine. Solely the CDR3 DNA is kept, with 63 bases framed from the first base. CDR1 and CDR2 are drawn from the germline V gene: MDHEN, SYDVKM. Ends trimmed: V by 5 bases, J by 4 bases; bases unmatched to a gene: 25. Sequences were derived from blood, sampled from a patient who underwent chemoradiotherapy. This sequence originates from a human donor with HPV-associated anogenital cancer. Here the chain combines TRBV28 and TRBJ1-1, and 10 junction bases match TRBD1. CDR3 loop: CASSLTLKTSGQGYYSTEAFF. The bases are TGTGCCAGCAGTCTCACCCTAAAAACTTCGGGACAGGGGTATTATAGCACTGAAGCTTTCTTT.